A selection of T cell receptor beta chains follows, all from one sample in a study of siplizumab effects on memory and regulatory T cells. Sequencing used immunoSEQ multiplex PCR; TCRdb keeps in-frame clones, though not all of them. Here the sample spans approximately 100,000 clones, about 91% being singletons. Sequenced: Tregs sorted from blood. The source is a human donor in good health. The CDR3 runs from the conserved cysteine through the conserved F or W. The order of the fields is J gene, clone size, D gene, CDR3 length, V gene, CDR3 DNA, CDR3 protein. D genes are given only for firm matches. Not every row has a clone size; where given, it reads once, few, many or a size class.

>TRBJ2-7|.|.|15|TRBV5-4
TGTGCCAGCAGCGGGGGACAAGCTAGCTCCTACGAGCAGTACTTC
CASSGGQASSYEQYF
>TRBJ2-1|.|.|14|TRBV10-3
TGTGCCATCAGTGTGTCGGGGACGGACAATGAGCAGTTCTTC
CAISVSGTDNEQFF
>TRBJ1-1|.|.|15|TRBV9
TGTGCCAGCAGCGTAGGACAGCTCGGGAACACTGAAGCTTTCTTT
CASSVGQLGNTEAFF
>TRBJ2-1|.|.|15|TRBV7-9
TGTGCCAGCACCCCCCGCGGCGTAACCTACAATGAGCAGTTCTTC
CASTPRGVTYNEQFF
>TRBJ1-1|.|.|14|TRBV5-1
TGCGCCAGCAGCTTGGACATATTGAACACTGAAGCTTTCTTT
CASSLDILNTEAFF
>TRBJ1-5|.|TRBD1|15|TRBV6-6
TGTGCCAGCAGTCCCCCAGGGGGGCGTAATCAGCCCCAGCATTTT
CASSPPGGRNQPQHF
>TRBJ1-1|once|.|11|TRBV20-1
TGCAGTGCTAGATACTACACTGAAGCTTTCTTT
CSARYYTEAFF
>TRBJ2-3|.|.|17|TRBV27
TGTGCCAGCAGTTTTTCGGTCCCTGGACTAATTGGAGGTACGCAGTATTTT
CASSFSVPGLIGGTQYF
>TRBJ1-1|once|.|15|TRBV5-1
TGCGCCAGCAGCTTGGTTGGCCTAATGAACACTGAAGCTTTCTTT
CASSLVGLMNTEAFF
>TRBJ1-4|.|.|15|TRBV7-9
TGTGCCAGCAGCCCCGCCGGTTCAACTAATGAAAAACTGTTTTTT
CASSPAGSTNEKLFF
>TRBJ1-2|.|TRBD1|15|TRBV6-1
TGTGCCAGCAGTGGTCGACAGGGTAACGGCTATGGCTACACCTTC
CASSGRQGNGYGYTF
>TRBJ2-7|few|.|14|TRBV14
TGTGCCAGCAGCCAAGAATTACTAGTATCCGAGCAGTACTTC
CASSQELLVSEQYF
>TRBJ2-5|.|TRBD2|16|TRBV18
TGTGCCAGCTCACCACGAAGCGGGAGGGCCAGTGAGACCCAGTACTTC
CASSPRSGRASETQYF
>TRBJ2-7|.|.|14|TRBV27
TGTGCCAGCAGGAAGGGGAGGCCGTCTCTCGAGCAGTACTTC
CASRKGRPSLEQYF